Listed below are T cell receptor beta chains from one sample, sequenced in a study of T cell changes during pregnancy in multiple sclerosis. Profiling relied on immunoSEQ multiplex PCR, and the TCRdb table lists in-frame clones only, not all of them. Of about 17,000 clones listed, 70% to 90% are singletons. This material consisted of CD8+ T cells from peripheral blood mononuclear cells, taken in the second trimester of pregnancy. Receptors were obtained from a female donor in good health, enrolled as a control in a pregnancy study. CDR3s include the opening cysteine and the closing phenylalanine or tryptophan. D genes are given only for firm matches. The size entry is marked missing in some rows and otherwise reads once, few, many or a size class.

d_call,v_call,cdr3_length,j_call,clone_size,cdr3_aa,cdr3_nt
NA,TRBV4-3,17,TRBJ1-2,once,CASSQDHLTIRGRGYTF,TGCGCCAGCAGCCAAGATCACCTCACAATAAGGGGCCGTGGCTACACCTTC
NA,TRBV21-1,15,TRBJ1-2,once,CASSKAGTAQGGYTF,TGTGCCAGCAGCAAAGCCGGGACAGCTCAAGGCGGCTACACCTTC
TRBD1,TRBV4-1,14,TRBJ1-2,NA,CASSQHNRGDGYTF,TGCGCCAGCAGCCAACATAACAGGGGAGATGGCTACACCTTC
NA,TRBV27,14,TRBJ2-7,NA,CASSLRGGWYEQYF,TGTGCCAGCAGTTTAAGGGGGGGCTGGTACGAGCAGTACTTC
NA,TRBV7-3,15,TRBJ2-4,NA,CASSLGAGTKNIQYF,TGTGCCAGCAGCTTAGGGGCAGGAACCAAAAACATTCAGTACTTC
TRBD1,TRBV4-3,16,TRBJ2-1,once,CASSQEGQGAYNEQFF,TGCGCCAGCAGCCAAGAAGGACAGGGGGCCTACAATGAGCAGTTCTTC
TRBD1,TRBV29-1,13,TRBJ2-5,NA,CSVGGLQGPAQYF,TGCAGCGTTGGGGGCTTACAGGGGCCGGCCCAGTACTTC
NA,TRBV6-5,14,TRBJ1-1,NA,CASTPSRGNTEAFF,TGTGCCAGCACCCCCTCGCGGGGCAACACTGAAGCTTTCTTT
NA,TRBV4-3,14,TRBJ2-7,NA,CASSRIGGDYEQYF,TGCGCCAGCAGCCGAATAGGGGGGGACTACGAGCAGTACTTC
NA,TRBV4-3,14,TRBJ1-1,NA,CASSPVTGDTEAFF,TGCGCCAGCAGTCCCGTGACGGGGGACACTGAAGCTTTCTTT
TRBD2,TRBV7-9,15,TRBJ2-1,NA,CASSRGLAGDNEQFF,TGTGCCAGCAGCCGCGGACTAGCGGGGGACAATGAGCAGTTCTTC
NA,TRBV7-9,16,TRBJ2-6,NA,CASSLGPPSGANVLTF,TGTGCCAGCAGCTTAGGGCCGCCCTCTGGGGCCAACGTCCTGACTTTC
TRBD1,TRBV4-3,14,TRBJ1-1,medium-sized,CASSQDTTGPEAFF,TGCGCCAGCAGCCAAGATACGACAGGGCCTGAAGCTTTCTTT
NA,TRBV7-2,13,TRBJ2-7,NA,CASRKTAAYEQYF,TGTGCCAGCAGGAAGACAGCCGCCTACGAGCAGTACTTC
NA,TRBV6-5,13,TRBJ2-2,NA,CASRGSTTGELFF,TGTGCCAGCCGGGGGTCTACCACCGGGGAGCTGTTTTTT
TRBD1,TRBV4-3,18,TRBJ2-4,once,CASSQETPWTGTKNIQYF,TGCGCCAGCAGCCAAGAAACTCCCTGGACAGGGACCAAAAACATTCAGTACTTC
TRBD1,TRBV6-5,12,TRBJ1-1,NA,CASTTRGLSAFF,TGTGCCAGCACTACAAGGGGGCTTTCAGCTTTCTTT
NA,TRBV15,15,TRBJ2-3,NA,CATSTDSTNTDTQYF,TGTGCCACCAGCACGGACAGCACGAACACAGATACGCAGTATTTT
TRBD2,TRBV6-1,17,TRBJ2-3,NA,CASSDRLAGASTDTQYF,TGTGCCAGCAGTGATCGGCTAGCGGGGGCTAGCACAGATACGCAGTATTTT
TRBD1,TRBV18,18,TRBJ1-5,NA,CASSPGQGLFLRHQPQHF,TGTGCCAGCTCACCCGGACAGGGGTTGTTCCTCCGTCATCAGCCCCAGCATTTT
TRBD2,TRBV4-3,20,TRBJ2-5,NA,CASSQGLAGTSGGPEETQYF,TGCGCCAGCAGCCAAGGGCTTGCCGGGACTAGCGGGGGCCCGGAGGAGACCCAGTACTTC
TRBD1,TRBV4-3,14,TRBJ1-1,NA,CASSQDAQGGEAFF,TGCGCCAGCAGCCAAGACGCGCAGGGGGGTGAAGCTTTCTTT
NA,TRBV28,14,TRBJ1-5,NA,CASKQAEMFQPQHF,TGTGCCAGCAAGCAGGCAGAGATGTTTCAGCCCCAGCATTTT
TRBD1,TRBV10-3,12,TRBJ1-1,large,CAISESDRALTF,TGTGCCATCAGTGAGTCGGACAGGGCTCTGACCTTT
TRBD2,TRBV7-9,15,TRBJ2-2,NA,CASSLVAGGTGELFF,TGTGCCAGCAGCTTAGTTGCGGGGGGCACCGGGGAGCTGTTTTTT
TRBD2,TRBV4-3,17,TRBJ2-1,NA,CASSQDPSSGGWDEQFF,TGCGCCAGCAGCCAAGACCCCTCTAGCGGGGGGTGGGATGAGCAGTTCTTC
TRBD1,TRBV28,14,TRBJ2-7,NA,CASRLRTGVHEQYF,TGTGCCAGCAGGCTAAGGACAGGGGTCCACGAGCAGTACTTC
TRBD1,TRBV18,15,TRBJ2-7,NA,CASSPDSGQVYEQYF,TGTGCCAGCTCACCCGACTCCGGACAGGTCTACGAGCAGTACTTC
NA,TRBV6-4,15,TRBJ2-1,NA,CASSDSSRAYNEQFF,TGTGCCAGCAGTGACTCGAGCAGGGCCTACAATGAGCAGTTCTTC
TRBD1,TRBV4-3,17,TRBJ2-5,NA,CASSQGTGFPYQETQYF,TGCGCCAGCAGCCAAGGGACAGGGTTCCCCTACCAAGAGACCCAGTACTTC
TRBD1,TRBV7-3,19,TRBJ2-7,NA,CASSPTLGLPGTGEYEQYF,TGTGCCAGCAGCCCCACACTTGGGTTACCGGGGACAGGGGAATACGAGCAGTACTTC
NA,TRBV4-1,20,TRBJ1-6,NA,CASSQDRTGGQSSYNSPLHF,TGCGCCAGCAGCCAAGATAGGACGGGGGGCCAGAGCTCCTATAATTCACCCCTCCACTTT
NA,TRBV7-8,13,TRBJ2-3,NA,CASSQKWSDTQYF,TGTGCCAGCAGCCAGAAATGGTCAGATACGCAGTATTTT
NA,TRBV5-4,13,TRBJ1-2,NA,CASSFFGTVGYTF,TGTGCCAGCAGCTTCTTTGGGACTGTGGGCTACACCTTC
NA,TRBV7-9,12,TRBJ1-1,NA,CASGGDGTEAFF,TGTGCCAGCGGGGGGGATGGCACTGAAGCTTTCTTT
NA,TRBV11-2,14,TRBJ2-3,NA,CASSSLGYTDTQYF,TGTGCCAGCAGCTCCCTAGGCTACACAGATACGCAGTATTTT
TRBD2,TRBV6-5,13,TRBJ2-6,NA,CASSPASGTIQTF,TGTGCCAGCAGCCCAGCTAGCGGGACCATCCAGACTTTC
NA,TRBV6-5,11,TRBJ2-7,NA,CASREGYEQYF,TGTGCCAGCAGGGAGGGCTACGAGCAGTACTTC
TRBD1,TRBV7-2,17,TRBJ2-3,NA,CASSSDPGTGLTDTQYF,TGTGCCAGCAGCTCTGACCCCGGGACAGGGCTCACAGATACGCAGTATTTT
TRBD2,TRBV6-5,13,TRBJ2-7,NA,CASTEASGDEQYF,TGTGCCAGTACAGAGGCTAGCGGGGACGAGCAGTACTTC
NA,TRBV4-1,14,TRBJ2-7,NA,CASSYIGGAYEQYF,TGCGCCAGCAGCTACATCGGCGGTGCCTACGAGCAGTACTTC
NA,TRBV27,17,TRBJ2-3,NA,CASSLLTGLRSTDTQYF,TGTGCCAGCAGTTTGCTTACAGGGTTGAGAAGCACAGATACGCAGTATTTT
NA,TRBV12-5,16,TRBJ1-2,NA,CASGPGPGHGNYGYTF,TGTGCTAGTGGTCCAGGTCCAGGGCATGGGAACTATGGCTACACCTTC
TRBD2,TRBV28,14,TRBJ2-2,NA,CASSLAGGLGELFF,TGTGCCAGCAGTCTAGCGGGGGGGCTCGGGGAGCTGTTTTTT
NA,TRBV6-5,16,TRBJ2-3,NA,CASSYSKGGGRDTQYF,TGTGCCAGCAGTTACTCGAAGGGGGGGGGAAGAGATACGCAGTATTTT
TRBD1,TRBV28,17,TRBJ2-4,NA,CASSFGDREEWEDIQYF,TGTGCCAGCAGTTTTGGGGACAGGGAGGAGTGGGAAGACATTCAGTACTTC
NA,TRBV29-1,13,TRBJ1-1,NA,CSVALLGQFEAFF,TGCAGCGTTGCCCTCCTAGGACAGTTTGAAGCTTTCTTT
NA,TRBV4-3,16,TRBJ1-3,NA,CASSQDGGLTGNTIYF,TGCGCCAGCAGCCAAGACGGCGGCCTCACTGGAAACACCATATATTTT
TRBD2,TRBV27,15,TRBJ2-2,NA,CASSLGLGDTGELFF,TGTGCCAGCAGTCTTGGACTAGGGGACACCGGGGAGCTGTTTTTT
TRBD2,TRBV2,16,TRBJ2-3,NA,CASIPRGLVTTDTQYF,TGTGCCAGCATCCCGAGGGGACTAGTCACCACAGATACGCAGTATTTT
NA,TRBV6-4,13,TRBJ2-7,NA,CASSGRALDEQYF,TGTGCCAGCAGTGGCAGGGCGCTCGACGAGCAGTACTTC
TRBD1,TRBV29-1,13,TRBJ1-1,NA,CSAGQGLTTEAFF,TGCAGCGCTGGACAGGGACTAACCACTGAAGCTTTCTTT
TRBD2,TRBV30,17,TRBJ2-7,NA,CAWGRVGRGIHLYEQYF,TGTGCCTGGGGGCGGGTAGGGCGGGGGATACATCTCTACGAGCAGTACTTC
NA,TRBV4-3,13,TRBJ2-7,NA,CASSQHASGEQYF,TGCGCCAGCAGCCAACATGCTTCGGGAGAGCAGTACTTC